Below, one TCR beta chain is given with its context. What antigen it recognizes has not been identified. One end of the junction fails to match germline, which may point to a read error. The 39 donors, aged 6 to 90 years, were systemically healthy Caucasian individuals from Russia. Ten milliliters of peripheral blood were drawn from each donor into EDTA-treated Vacutainer tubes. Ficoll-Paque density-gradient centrifugation was used to isolate PBMCs, with at least 6 million obtained per sample. Total RNA was extracted from PBMCs with Trizol reagent, with at least 6 micrograms obtained per sample. Naive CD45RAhigh/CD27high T cell percentages were measured by flow cytometry on a PBMC aliquot from every donor. Receptor libraries were prepared by 5' RACE. The data were produced on an Illumina HiSeq 2500. A second roughly 7 to 11 cycle PCR used a sample-barcoded 5' primer and a J-beta primer mix. A template-switch 5' adaptor carrying 12 random nucleotides introduced a unique molecular identifier onto each TCR beta cDNA molecule. Each sample yielded at least 2.5 million CDR3-containing paired-end reads. The Mint cDNA synthesis kit, primed by a TRBC-specific oligonucleotide, was used to synthesize first-strand cDNA from all RNA. Following uracil-DNA glycosylase treatment, all cDNA underwent a first 18-cycle PCR with the universal primers M1SS and BC2_uni_R. Per the original workflow: For normalization, 1 million high-quality reads were randomly selected from each sample, with every read carrying a distinct molecular identifier. Instead of being binned into consensus sequences, reads with shared molecular identifiers were discarded. MiTCR, run with a Q25 quality threshold and the strictest error-elimination algorithm, handled CDR3 identification, clonotype clustering and error correction. Lower-bound total TCR beta diversity was estimated with a nonparametric unseen species model using Euler transformation. The public reads were reprocessed in TCRdb via fastp at Q25 and MiXCR, keeping in-frame beta chains. Each entry merges the rows of one CDR3 protein and shows their most common DNA and genes. Clone size and V and J calls follow TCRdb, not the original study. Here the sample has roughly 1.7 million distinct CDR3 sequences; roughly a third occur a single time. Of the sample, roughly 12% is held by the ten largest clones.

The sample is drawn from a study of blood T cells in healthy people across ages (dated by TCRdb to between 2015 and 2017). About the study as a whole: In model experiments, template switching captured roughly one uniquely barcoded TCR beta cDNA molecule for every two T cells. The study measured age-related changes in TCR beta repertoire diversity using deep sequencing normalized with unique cDNA molecular identifiers. Four age groups were formed from the donors: young (average 16 years), middle-aged (approximately 39), aged (roughly 58) and long-lived (82). To avoid experimental bias, donors of different ages were randomly spread across the sequencing lanes. Using the same blood draw, the study looked at two additional independent replicas of 1 million unique cDNA reads for two donors, one aged 18 to 29 and the other aged 80 or older.

Its CDR3 holds 19 amino acids, cysteine through phenylalanine. The CDR3 DNA has 57 bases and is translated from base 1. Based on the germline V gene (reference sequence), the CDR1 and CDR2 sequences are DFQATT and SNEGSKA. What the research found in general, with its limitations: Because donor CMV infection status was unknown, age-related changes in expanded clonotypes were potentially confounded. Conclusive comparison of naive and antigen-experienced compartments was prevented by the profiling of bulk unsorted PBMCs. Compared with the aged group, the long-lived group had more naive CD4+ T cells, fewer expanded clones and increased TCR diversity, a pattern suggesting age selection. Estimates of total diversity based on one million sequenced T cells were regarded as lower bounds and as underestimates. A strong correlation was found between observed TCR beta diversity and the percentage of naive T cells measured by flow cytometry. As age increased, observed TCR beta diversity per million T cells dropped in a roughly linear way, and a significant reduction was already evident by age 40.

The source material was blood. Recombination linked TRBV20-1 to TRBJ2-3, and 10 junction bases match TRBD2. The receptor's source is a woman in her 30s in good health. For the CDR3, the sequence is CSAREIGASGSLGPDAQYF. In nucleotide form, the sequence is TGCAGTGCTAGAGAGATTGGGGCTAGCGGGAGTCTAGGGCCAGATGCGCAGTATTTT.